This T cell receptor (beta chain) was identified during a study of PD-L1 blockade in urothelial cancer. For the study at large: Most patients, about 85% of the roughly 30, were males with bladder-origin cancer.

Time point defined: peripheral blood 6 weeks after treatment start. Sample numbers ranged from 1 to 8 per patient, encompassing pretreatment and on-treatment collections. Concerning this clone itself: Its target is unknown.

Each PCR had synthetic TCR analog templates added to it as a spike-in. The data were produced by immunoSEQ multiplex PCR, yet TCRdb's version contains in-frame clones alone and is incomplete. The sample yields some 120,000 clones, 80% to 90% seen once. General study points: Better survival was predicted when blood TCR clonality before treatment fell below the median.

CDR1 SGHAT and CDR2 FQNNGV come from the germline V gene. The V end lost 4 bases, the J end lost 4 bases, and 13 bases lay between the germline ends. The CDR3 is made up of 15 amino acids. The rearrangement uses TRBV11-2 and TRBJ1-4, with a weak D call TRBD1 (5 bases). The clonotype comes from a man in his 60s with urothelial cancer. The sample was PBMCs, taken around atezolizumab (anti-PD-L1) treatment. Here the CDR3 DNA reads TGTGCCAGCAGCTCGGCAGGGCGGAGTAATGAAAAACTGTTTTTT. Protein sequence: CASSSAGRSNEKLFF.